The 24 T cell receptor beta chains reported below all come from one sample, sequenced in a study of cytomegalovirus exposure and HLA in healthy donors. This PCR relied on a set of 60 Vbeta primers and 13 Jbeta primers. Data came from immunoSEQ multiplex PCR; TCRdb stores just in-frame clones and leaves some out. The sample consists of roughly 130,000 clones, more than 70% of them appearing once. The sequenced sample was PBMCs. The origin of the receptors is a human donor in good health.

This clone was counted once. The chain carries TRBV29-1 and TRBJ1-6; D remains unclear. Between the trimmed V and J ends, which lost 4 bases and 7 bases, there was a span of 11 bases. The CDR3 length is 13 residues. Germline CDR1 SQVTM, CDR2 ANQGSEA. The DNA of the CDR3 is TGCAGCGTTGGGCTCAGTCTCAATTCACCCCTCCACTTT. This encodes CSVGLSLNSPLHF.

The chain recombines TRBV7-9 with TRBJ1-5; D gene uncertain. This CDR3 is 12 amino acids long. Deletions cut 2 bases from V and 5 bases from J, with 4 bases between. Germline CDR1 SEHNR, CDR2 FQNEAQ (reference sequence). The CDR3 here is CASSLFDQPQHF. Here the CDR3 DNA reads TGTGCCAGCAGCTTATTCGATCAGCCCCAGCATTTT.

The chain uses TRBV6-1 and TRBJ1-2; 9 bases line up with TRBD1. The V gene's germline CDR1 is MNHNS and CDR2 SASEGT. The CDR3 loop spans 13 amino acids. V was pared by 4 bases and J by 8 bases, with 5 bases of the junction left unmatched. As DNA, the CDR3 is TGTGCCAGCAGTGCGCACAGGGGGCACGGCTACACCTTC. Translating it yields CASSAHRGHGYTF.

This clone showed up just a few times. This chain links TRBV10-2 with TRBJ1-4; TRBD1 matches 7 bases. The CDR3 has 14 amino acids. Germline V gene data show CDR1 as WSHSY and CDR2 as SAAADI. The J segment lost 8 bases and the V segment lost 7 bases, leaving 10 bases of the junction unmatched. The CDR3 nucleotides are TGCGCCAGCAAGACAGGGCCCGGTGCGGAAAAACTGTTTTTT. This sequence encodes CASKTGPGAEKLFF.

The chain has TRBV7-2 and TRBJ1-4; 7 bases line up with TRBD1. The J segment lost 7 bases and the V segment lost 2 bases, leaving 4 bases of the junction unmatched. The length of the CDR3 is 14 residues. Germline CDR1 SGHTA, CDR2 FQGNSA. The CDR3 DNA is TGTGCCAGCAGCTTAACAGGGGTCACTGAAAAACTGTTTTTT. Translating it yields CASSLTGVTEKLFF.

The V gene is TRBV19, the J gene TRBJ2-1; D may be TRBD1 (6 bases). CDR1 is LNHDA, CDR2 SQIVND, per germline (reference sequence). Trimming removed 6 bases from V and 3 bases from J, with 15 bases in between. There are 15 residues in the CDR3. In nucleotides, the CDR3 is TGTGCCAGTAGCACCGGGACATTTGTCTACAATGAGCAGTTCTTC. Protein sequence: CASSTGTFVYNEQFF.

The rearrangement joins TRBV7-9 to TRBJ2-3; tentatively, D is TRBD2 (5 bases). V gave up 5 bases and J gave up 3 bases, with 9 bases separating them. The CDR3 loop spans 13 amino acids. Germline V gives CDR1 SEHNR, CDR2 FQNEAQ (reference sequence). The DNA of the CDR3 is TGTGCCAGCAGCAAGGGAGAAACAGATACGCAGTATTTT. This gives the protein CASSKGETDTQYF. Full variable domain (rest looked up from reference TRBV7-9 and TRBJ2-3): DTGVSQNPRHKITKRGQNVTFRCDPISEHNRLYWYRQTLGQGPEFLTYFQNEAQLEKSRLLSDRFSAERPKGSFSTLEIQRTEQGDSAMYLCASSKGETDTQYFGPGTRLTVL.

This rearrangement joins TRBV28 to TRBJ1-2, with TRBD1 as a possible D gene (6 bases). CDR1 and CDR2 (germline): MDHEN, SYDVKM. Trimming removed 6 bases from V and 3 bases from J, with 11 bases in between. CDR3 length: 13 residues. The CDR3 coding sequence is TGTGCCAGCAGGAAGAACAGGGACTATGGCTACACCTTC. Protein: CASRKNRDYGYTF.

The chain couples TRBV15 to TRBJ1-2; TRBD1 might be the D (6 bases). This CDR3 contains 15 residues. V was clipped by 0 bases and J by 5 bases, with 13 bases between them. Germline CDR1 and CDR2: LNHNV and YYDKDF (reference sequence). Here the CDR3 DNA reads TGTGCCACCAGCAGAGAGCCAGGGACAACATATGGCTACACCTTC. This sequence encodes CATSREPGTTYGYTF.

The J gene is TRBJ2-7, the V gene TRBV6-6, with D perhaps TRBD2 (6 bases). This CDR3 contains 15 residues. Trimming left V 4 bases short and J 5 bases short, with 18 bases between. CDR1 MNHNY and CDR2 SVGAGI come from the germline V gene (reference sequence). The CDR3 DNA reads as TGTGCCAGCAGTTCTGGGACCTCGGGACTGAACGAGCAGTACTTC. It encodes CASSSGTSGLNEQYF.

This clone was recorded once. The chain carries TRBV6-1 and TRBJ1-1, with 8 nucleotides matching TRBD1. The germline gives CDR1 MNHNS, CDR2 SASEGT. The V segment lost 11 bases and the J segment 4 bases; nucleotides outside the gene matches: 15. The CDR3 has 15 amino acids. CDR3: CAPNRFGTGLTEAFF. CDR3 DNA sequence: TGTGCCCCGAATCGGTTTGGGACAGGCCTCACTGAAGCTTTCTTT.

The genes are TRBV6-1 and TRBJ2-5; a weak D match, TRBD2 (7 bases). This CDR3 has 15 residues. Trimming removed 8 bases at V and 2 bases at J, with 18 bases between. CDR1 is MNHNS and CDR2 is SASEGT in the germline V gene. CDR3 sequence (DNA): TGTGCCAGCCTCGCCTGGGGGGGCTTTCAAGAGACCCAGTACTTC. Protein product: CASLAWGGFQETQYF.

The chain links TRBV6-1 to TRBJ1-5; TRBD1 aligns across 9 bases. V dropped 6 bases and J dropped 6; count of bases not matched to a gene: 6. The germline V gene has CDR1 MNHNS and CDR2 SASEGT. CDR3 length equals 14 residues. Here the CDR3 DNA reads TGTGCCAGCAGATCGGACAGGGGAGTTCAGCCCCAGCATTTT. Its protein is CASRSDRGVQPQHF.

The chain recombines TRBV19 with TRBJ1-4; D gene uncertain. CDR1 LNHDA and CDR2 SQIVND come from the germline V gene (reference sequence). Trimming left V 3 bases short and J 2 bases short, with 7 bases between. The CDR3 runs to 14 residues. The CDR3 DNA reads TGTGCCAGTAGTATTCCGGGGACTAATGAAAAACTGTTTTTT. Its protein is CASSIPGTNEKLFF.

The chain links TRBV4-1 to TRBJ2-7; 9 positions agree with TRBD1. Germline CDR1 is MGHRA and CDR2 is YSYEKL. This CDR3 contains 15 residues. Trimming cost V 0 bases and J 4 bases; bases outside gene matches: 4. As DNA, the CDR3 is TGCGCCAGCAGCCAAGAGGGACAGGGAGGGTACGAGCAGTACTTC. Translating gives CASSQEGQGGYEQYF.

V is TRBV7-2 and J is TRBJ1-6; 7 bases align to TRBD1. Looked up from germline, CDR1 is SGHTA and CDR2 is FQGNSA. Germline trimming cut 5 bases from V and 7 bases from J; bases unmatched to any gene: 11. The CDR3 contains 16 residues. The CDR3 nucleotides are TGTGCCAGCAGCACGCCCAGACAGGGCAAGAATTCACCCCTCCACTTT. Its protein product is CASSTPRQGKNSPLHF.

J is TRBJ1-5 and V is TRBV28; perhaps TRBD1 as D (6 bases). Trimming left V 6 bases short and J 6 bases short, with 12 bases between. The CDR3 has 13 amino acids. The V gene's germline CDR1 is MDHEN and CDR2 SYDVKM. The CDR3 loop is CASSGATGQPQHF. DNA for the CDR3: TGTGCCAGCAGCGGAGCGACAGGTCAGCCCCAGCATTTT.

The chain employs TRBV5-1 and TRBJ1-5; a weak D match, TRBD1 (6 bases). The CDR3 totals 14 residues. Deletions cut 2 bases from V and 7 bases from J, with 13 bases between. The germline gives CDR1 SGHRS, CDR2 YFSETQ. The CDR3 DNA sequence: TGCGCCAGCAGCTTTGGAGGGGGGGACCAGCCCCAGCATTTT. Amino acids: CASSFGGGDQPQHF.

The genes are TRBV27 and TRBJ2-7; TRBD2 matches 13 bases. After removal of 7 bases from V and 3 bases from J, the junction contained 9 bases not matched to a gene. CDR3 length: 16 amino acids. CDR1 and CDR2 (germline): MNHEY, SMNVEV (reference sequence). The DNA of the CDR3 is TGTGCCAGCACACTAGCGGGGGGGCCCTCCGTCTACGAGCAGTACTTC. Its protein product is CASTLAGGPSVYEQYF.

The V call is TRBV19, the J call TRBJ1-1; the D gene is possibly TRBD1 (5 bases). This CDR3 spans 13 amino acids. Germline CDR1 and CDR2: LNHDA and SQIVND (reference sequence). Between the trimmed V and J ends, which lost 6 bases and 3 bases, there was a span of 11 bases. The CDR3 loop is CASRLDRHTEAFF. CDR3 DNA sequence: TGTGCCAGTAGACTCGACAGACACACTGAAGCTTTCTTT.

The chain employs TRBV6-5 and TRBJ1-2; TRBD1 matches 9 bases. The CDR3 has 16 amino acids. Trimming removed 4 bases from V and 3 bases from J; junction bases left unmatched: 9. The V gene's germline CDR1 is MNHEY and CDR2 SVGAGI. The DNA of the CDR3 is TGTGCCAGCAGTTCTCCCGGGACAGGGAGACACTATGGCTACACCTTC. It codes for CASSSPGTGRHYGYTF.

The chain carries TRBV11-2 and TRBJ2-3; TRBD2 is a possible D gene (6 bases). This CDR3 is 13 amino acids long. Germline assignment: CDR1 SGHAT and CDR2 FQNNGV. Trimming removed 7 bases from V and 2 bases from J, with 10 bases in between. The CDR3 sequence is CASNGGVTDTQYF. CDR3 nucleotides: TGTGCCAGCAATGGCGGGGTCACAGATACGCAGTATTTT.

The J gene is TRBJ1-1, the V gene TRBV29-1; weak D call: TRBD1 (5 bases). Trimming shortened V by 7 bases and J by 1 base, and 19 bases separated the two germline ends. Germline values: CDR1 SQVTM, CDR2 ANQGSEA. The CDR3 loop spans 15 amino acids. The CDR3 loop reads CSAFPQDKGNTEAFF. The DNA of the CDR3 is TGCAGCGCCTTCCCCCAGGACAAGGGGAACACTGAAGCTTTCTTT.

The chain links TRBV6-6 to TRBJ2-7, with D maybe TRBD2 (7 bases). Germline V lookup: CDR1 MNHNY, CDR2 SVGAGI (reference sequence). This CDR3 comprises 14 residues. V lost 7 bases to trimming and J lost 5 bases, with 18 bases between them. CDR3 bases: TGTGCCAGCACCGGGGGGCCAGGGGTACACGAGCAGTACTTC. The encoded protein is CASTGGPGVHEQYF.